One TCR beta chain is described in this entry. Its antigen remains unknown. Relative to the germline gene, one junction end is altered; a read error may explain this. This record belongs to a study of shared clonotypes between healthy human individuals. All of the donors resided in Nashville, Tennessee, and each was a Caucasian adult. Study outcomes and limitations: Non-shared clonotypes had lower generation probabilities than those shared by all four donors. Researchers found naive subsets generally carried larger estimated richness than memory subsets.

This CDR3 has 11 residues. Germline CDR1 SGHVS, CDR2 FNYEAQ. TCRdb's copy holds only in-frame clones and misses some; the assay was immunoSEQ multiplex PCR. The sample includes roughly 110,000 clones, more than 65% seen only once; the top ten take roughly 24%. Sample: memory CD8+ T cells sorted from blood. The subset here: CD45RO+ cells pooled with CCR7-negative TemRA cells. The clonotype originates from a woman aged 30 to 39 in good health. The chain carries TRBV7-6 and TRBJ1-1; D ambiguous. CDR3 amino acids: CAGSPDTEAFF. CDR3 sequence (DNA): TGTGCCGGCAGCCCCGACACTGAAGCTTTCTTT.